This T cell receptor beta chain was identified during a study of blood T cell repertoires in COVID-19. The method was immunoSEQ multiplex PCR; TCRdb's version includes in-frame clones alone and lacks a portion of them. The sample contains around 220,000 clones, approximately 79% of which appear only once. This TCR derives from an elderly woman with active or convalescent COVID-19. Sequencing input: peripheral blood.

For the CDR3, the DNA is TGTGCCAGCAATTGGGGGGGTACTGAAGCTTTCTTT. This codes for CASNWGGTEAFF. This chain joins TRBV28 and TRBJ1-1, with D perhaps TRBD1 (5 bases). V lost 7 bases to trimming and J lost 5 bases, with 11 bases between them. The germline gives CDR1 MDHEN, CDR2 SYDVKM. The CDR3 contains 12 residues.